Below, 24 T cell receptor beta chains from the same sample are listed, as sequenced in a study of T cells after yellow fever vaccination (dated by TCRdb to about 2019). This specimen's treatment or condition label, per the study, means: live attenuated yellow fever vaccine strain. Library generation was performed with 5' RACE. The sequencer was an Illumina HiSeq 2500. Through fastp at Q25 and MiXCR, TCRdb rebuilt clones from the public reads, retaining in-frame beta chains. Identical CDR3 proteins give one entry, which carries the most common genes and DNA. In all, the sample holds 310,000 or so distinct CDR3 sequences, and roughly 6.8% of those were seen once. The ten largest make up over 15% of the sample. The specimen comprised PBMCs, sampled around 45 days after the first yellow fever vaccination. The source of these receptors is a man aged 18 to 29 who received the YFV17D yellow fever vaccine.

The chain has TRBV7-9 and TRBJ2-5; 12 bases are shared with TRBD2. The CDR3 extends over 13 amino acids. V lost 6 bases, J lost 4 bases, and 0 bases stayed unmatched. Germline CDR1 is SEHNR and CDR2 is FQNEAQ (reference sequence). CDR3 region: CASRTSGGETQYF. CDR3 DNA: TGTGCCAGCAGGACTAGCGGGGGAGAGACCCAGTACTTC.

The V and J genes are TRBV4-3 and TRBJ1-4; no firm D call. CDR1 is LGHNA and CDR2 is YSLEER in the germline V gene. Trimming stripped 1 base from V and 2 bases from J, with 8 bases between. The CDR3 spans 15 residues. CDR3 DNA: TGCGCCAGCAGCCAAGGAATGGGGACTAATGAAAAACTGTTTTTT. Translation gives CASSQGMGTNEKLFF.

The J gene is TRBJ1-4, the V gene TRBV12-3 or TRBV12-4, with D possibly TRBD1 on 5 matching bases. CDR3 length: 16 amino acids. Trimming took off 3 bases at V and 8 bases at J, with 19 bases between the two ends. CDR3: CASSLRVGGSREKLFF. DNA for the CDR3: TGTGCCAGCAGTTTGAGAGTCGGGGGGTCGCGGGAAAAACTGTTTTTT.

This clonotype has just a few counts. The rearrangement joins TRBV5-1 to TRBJ2-7; D not certain. V lost 0 bases, J lost 3 bases, and 7 bases lay in between. The CDR3 length is 13 residues. Germline lookup yields CDR1 SGHRS and CDR2 YFSETQ. CDR3 sequence reads: CASSLDSYYEQYF. CDR3 coding DNA: TGCGCCAGCAGCTTGGACAGTTACTACGAGCAGTACTTC.

This clonotype showed up just a few times. The chain combines TRBV4-3 with TRBJ2-3, with TRBD2 as a possible D gene (5 bases). V lost 3 bases, J lost 9 bases, and 22 bases lay in between. Germline V CDR1 and CDR2: LGHNA, YSLEER. This CDR3 contains 16 residues. The CDR3 DNA sequence: TGCGCCAGCAGCCAGACTTACGCTGAAACTAGGAACACGCAGTATTTT. It yields the protein CASSQTYAETRNTQYF.

The rearrangement joins TRBV4-2 to TRBJ1-1; TRBD1 is a possible D gene (6 bases). The CDR3 contains 15 residues. V was shortened by 4 bases and J by 5 bases, with 17 bases between the two germline ends. Germline V CDR1 and CDR2: LGHNA, YNFKEQ. CDR3 region: CASSPPGRGRTEAFF. CDR3 coding DNA: TGTGCCAGCAGCCCCCCAGGCAGGGGAAGAACTGAAGCTTTCTTT.

V and J are TRBV12-3 or TRBV12-4 and TRBJ2-1; D is possibly TRBD1 (6 bases). CDR3 length: 12 residues. Trimming left V 2 bases short and J 10 bases short, with 9 bases between. The CDR3 reads CASSLRQGEQFF. The CDR3 region has the DNA TGTGCCAGCAGTTTAAGGCAGGGGGAGCAGTTCTTC.

The chain recombines TRBV4-1 with TRBJ2-7; D gene uncertain. Germline CDR1 is MGHRA and CDR2 is YSYEKL. The CDR3 sequence is 15 residues long. The V gene lost 0 bases and the J gene lost 2 bases, with 11 bases spanning the gap. Here the CDR3 DNA reads TGCGCCAGCAGCCAAGATCAGAGTCCCACCTACGAGCAGTACGTC. Its protein is CASSQDQSPTYEQYV.

The table lists this clonotype with many counts. The rearrangement joins TRBV28 to TRBJ2-1; 10 nucleotides match TRBD1. The V segment lost 5 bases and the J segment 6 bases; nucleotides outside the gene matches: 10. Germline CDR1 MDHEN, CDR2 SYDVKM. This CDR3 comprises 16 residues. CDR3 in amino acids: CASSHPTGGGGNEQFF. Here the CDR3 DNA reads TGTGCCAGCAGTCACCCGACAGGGGGCGGGGGCAATGAGCAGTTCTTC. Based on the CDR3 plus reference TRBV28 and TRBJ2-1, the full variable domain is DVKVTQSSRYLVKRTGEKVFLECVQDMDHENMFWYRQDPGLGLRLIYFSYDVKMKEKGDIPEGYSVSREKKERFSLILESASTNQTSMYLCASSHPTGGGGNEQFFGPGTRLTVL.

The chain couples TRBV12-3 or TRBV12-4 to TRBJ1-1; no definite D call. The CDR3 sequence is 12 residues long. Trimming removed 2 bases at V and 11 bases at J, with 12 bases between. The CDR3 loop is CASSLNGRNAFF. The CDR3 coding sequence is TGTGCCAGCAGTTTAAACGGCCGTAACGCTTTCTTT.

This clonotype was observed a handful of times. The chain joins TRBV7-8 to TRBJ2-3; D uncertain. V lost 6 bases to trimming and J lost 0 bases, with 7 bases between them. Germline V gene sequence: CDR1 SGHVS, CDR2 FQNEAQ. The CDR3 runs 13 residues. This CDR3 is CASRQKSTDTQYF. CDR3 nucleotides: TGTGCCAGCAGGCAAAAAAGCACAGATACGCAGTATTTT.

This clonotype appeared a few times. This chain uses TRBV20-1 with TRBJ2-3; D possibly corresponds to TRBD2 (6 bases). The germline CDR1 and CDR2 sequences are DFQATT and SNEGSKA (reference sequence). CDR3 length equals 14 residues. Deletions cut 1 base from V and 4 bases from J, with 12 bases between. The CDR3 loop reads CSARGQWGADTQYF. In nucleotides, the CDR3 is TGCAGTGCTAGAGGGCAGTGGGGGGCAGATACGCAGTATTTT.

The chain recombines TRBV19 with TRBJ1-1; TRBD1 is a possible D gene (6 bases). CDR1 LNHDA and CDR2 SQIVND come from the germline V gene (reference sequence). The CDR3 totals 14 residues. The V gene lost 4 bases and the J gene lost 0 bases, with 9 bases spanning the gap. The CDR3: CASSKDRMNTEAFF. The DNA of the CDR3 is TGTGCCAGTAGTAAAGACAGGATGAACACTGAAGCTTTCTTT.

At least ten counts were recorded for this clonotype. V gene TRBV5-1 combines with J gene TRBJ1-2; 7 nucleotides agree with TRBD1. Trimming removed 4 bases from V and 4 bases from J; junction bases left unmatched: 10. The CDR3 has 15 amino acids. The germline V gene has CDR1 SGHRS and CDR2 YFSETQ. The CDR3 coding sequence is TGCGCCAGCAGCCTACAGGGGCCGATCCGCTATGGCTACACCTTC. Its translation: CASSLQGPIRYGYTF.

V is TRBV20-1 and J is TRBJ2-3; 9 bases match TRBD2. Trimming at V came to 5 bases and at J to 4 bases, leaving 7 bases not matched to a gene. The CDR3 consists of 14 residues. The germline V gene has CDR1 DFQATT and CDR2 SNEGSKA (reference sequence). The CDR3 DNA sequence: TGCAGTGCTGCCCAGGCGGGGGGGCCAGATACGCAGTATTTT. As protein: CSAAQAGGPDTQYF.

In its sample, this clonotype was seen a few times. The J gene is TRBJ2-4, the V gene TRBV7-2, with 12 bases identical to TRBD2. V lost 1 base and J lost 6; bases outside the gene matches: 7. Germline V gives CDR1 SGHTA, CDR2 FQGNSA. This CDR3 contains 17 residues. The CDR3 here is CASSLGGLAGSGNIQYF. In DNA, the CDR3 is TGTGCCAGCAGCTTAGGCGGACTAGCGGGGTCGGGAAACATTCAGTACTTC.

This clonotype has a count of ten or more. The V call is TRBV6-5, the J call TRBJ1-2; D unclear. V was cut by 2 bases and J by 2 bases, with 12 bases left in between. This CDR3 is built from 15 residues. CDR1 and CDR2 from the germline V gene are MNHEY and SVGAGI. The CDR3 here is CASSYSGDGNYGYTF. The CDR3, as DNA: TGTGCCAGCAGTTACAGCGGGGATGGAAACTATGGCTACACCTTC.

There are a few counts of this clonotype. The J gene is TRBJ2-7, the V gene TRBV4-3; TRBD1 might be the D (6 bases). CDR3 length: 13 amino acids. The germline V gene has CDR1 LGHNA and CDR2 YSLEER. Trimming took off 0 bases at V and 4 bases at J, with 7 bases between the two ends. The CDR3 DNA follows: TGCGCCAGCAGCCAAGACAGGGGTTACGAGCAGTACTTC. This sequence encodes CASSQDRGYEQYF.

This clonotype was picked up a small number of times. The J gene is TRBJ1-2, the V gene TRBV5-6, with no clear D. The CDR3 has 16 residues. Trimming shortened V by 2 bases and J by 2 bases, and 16 bases separated the two germline ends. The germline V gene encodes CDR1 SGHDT and CDR2 YYEEEE. This chain's CDR3 is CASSFHPYLENYGYTF. CDR3 nucleotides: TGTGCCAGCAGCTTTCACCCCTACCTGGAGAACTATGGCTACACCTTC. The full variable domain, rest sourced from reference TRBV5-6 and TRBJ1-2, is DAGVTQSPTHLIKTRGQQVTLRCSPKSGHDTVSWYQQALGQGPQFIFQYYEEEERQRGNFPDRFSGHQFPNYSSELNVNALLLGDSALYLCASSFHPYLENYGYTFGSGTRLTVV.

The table lists this clonotype with a few counts. This chain uses TRBV2 with TRBJ2-7; 10 bases line up with TRBD1. With V trimmed by 4 bases and J by 6 bases, 6 bases remained unmatched. CDR1 and CDR2 from the germline V gene are SNHLY and FYNNEI. This CDR3 is 14 amino acids long. CDR3 protein: CASSGQGARLEQYV. CDR3 in DNA: TGTGCCAGCAGTGGACAGGGGGCGCGCCTCGAGCAGTACGTC.

This clonotype occurred many times. The chain links TRBV5-6 to TRBJ1-2, with TRBD1 matching over 8 bases. Trimming removed 4 bases from V and 8 bases from J; junction bases left unmatched: 4. In germline, CDR1 is SGHDT, CDR2 YYEEEE. The CDR3 spans 12 residues. The CDR3 DNA reads TGTGCCAGCAGCCCGGACAGGGTCGGCTACACCTTC. It yields the protein CASSPDRVGYTF.

The chain employs TRBV6-1 and TRBJ1-5; D is perhaps TRBD1 (6 bases). The germline V gene has CDR1 MNHNS and CDR2 SASEGT. The CDR3 runs 14 residues. The ends were cut back, 6 bases at V and 3 bases at J, with 12 bases in the middle. The CDR3 reads CASRDQGTNQPQHF. For the CDR3, the DNA is TGTGCCAGCAGGGACCAGGGGACCAATCAGCCCCAGCATTTT.

The J gene is TRBJ2-3, the V gene TRBV6-5; 8 bases line up with TRBD1. The germline gives CDR1 MNHEY, CDR2 SVGAGI. CDR3 length equals 17 residues. Losses at the gene ends were 2 bases for V and 0 bases for J; bases not matched to a gene: 7. The DNA for the CDR3 is TGTGCCAGCAGTTACGGCGGACAGGGAATAAGCACAGATACGCAGTATTTT. Residues: CASSYGGQGISTDTQYF.

This clonotype has more than one count but fewer than ten. The chain has TRBV7-6 and TRBJ2-3; D possibly uses TRBD1 or TRBD2 (5 bases each). The CDR3 is 15 residues long. The V end was cut by 2 bases, the J end by 8 bases, with 17 bases between. CDR1 and CDR2 (germline): SGHVS, FNYEAQ. The CDR3 spells CASSLSRGGEGTQYF. The DNA for the CDR3 is TGTGCCAGCAGCTTAAGTCGTGGGGGAGAGGGTACGCAGTATTTT.